This T cell receptor beta chain originates from a study of cytomegalovirus exposure and HLA in healthy donors. This CDR3 is built from 18 residues. Per the germline V gene, CDR1 is MGHRA and CDR2 is YSYEKL. V was pared by 0 bases and J by 4 bases, with 13 bases of the junction left unmatched. Using immunoSEQ multiplex PCR, the repertoire was profiled, and TCRdb retains in-frame clones only, with some absent. The sample lists tens of thousands of clones; less than 90% were seen once. Only a few counts were recorded for this clone. The source material was PBMCs. The origin of this receptor is a woman aged 18-35 years in good health and CMV-seropositive. The rearrangement links TRBV4-1 to TRBJ2-5, with 8 bases aligning to TRBD2. This chain's CDR3 is CASSQDRSAGGAGETQYF. The CDR3, as DNA: TGCGCCAGCAGCCAAGATAGAAGCGCCGGGGGGGCCGGAGAGACCCAGTACTTC.